These 8 T cell receptor beta chains originate from one sample sequenced in a study of somatic mutations in cytotoxic T cells in rheumatoid arthritis. The method was immunoSEQ multiplex PCR; TCRdb's version includes in-frame clones alone and lacks a portion of them. The sample includes fewer than 40,000 clones, approximately 78% of them seen just once. The sample consisted of CD8+ T cells sorted from blood. The receptors stem from an adult with rheumatoid arthritis.

This clone was seen a single time. This chain connects TRBV5-4 to TRBJ2-1; 13 nucleotides line up with TRBD2. The CDR3 extends over 17 amino acids. The germline CDR1 and CDR2 sequences are SGHNT and YYREEE (reference sequence). Trimming took 0 bases from V and 6 from J; bases not matched to a gene: 6. This chain's CDR3 is CASSLEVRLAGGNEQFF. CDR3 bases: TGTGCCAGCAGCTTGGAAGTGAGACTAGCGGGGGGCAATGAGCAGTTCTTC. Full variable domain (missing parts from reference TRBV5-4 and TRBJ2-1): ETGVTQSPTHLIKTRGQQVTLRCSSQSGHNTVSWYQQALGQGPQFIFQYYREEENGRGNFPPRFSGLQFPNYSSELNVNALELDDSALYLCASSLEVRLAGGNEQFFGPGTRLTVL.

CDR3 region: CASSSGASYEQYF. CDR3 nucleotide sequence: TGTGCCAGCAGCTCCGGAGCCTCCTACGAGCAGTACTTC. This sequence joins TRBV6-5 and TRBJ2-7; D is ambiguous. From germline, CDR1 is MNHEY and CDR2 SVGAGI. The CDR3 runs to 13 residues. Trimming took 6 bases from V and 0 from J, leaving 9 bases between them.

This clone has a handful of counts. The chain links TRBV4-2 to TRBJ2-7; 7 bases match TRBD2. V dropped 0 bases and J dropped 7; count of bases not matched to a gene: 12. Germline V gene lookup returns CDR1 LGHNA and CDR2 YNFKEQ. This CDR3 region has 16 residues. The CDR3 sequence is CASSQDNSGRPVEQYF. As DNA, the CDR3 is TGTGCCAGCAGCCAAGATAATAGCGGGCGTCCAGTGGAGCAGTACTTC.

The V gene is TRBV9, the J gene TRBJ1-2; 9 nucleotides match TRBD1. Germline V gene data show CDR1 as SGDLS and CDR2 as YYNGEE. The CDR3 has 16 amino acids. The junction had 11 bases not matched to a gene; V was cut back by 4 bases and J by 4 bases. The CDR3 nucleotides read TGTGCCAGCAGCAAGGGACAGGGTTTGGAGGTCTATGGCTACACCTTC. Its translation: CASSKGQGLEVYGYTF.

This clone was detected a few times. This chain connects TRBV9 to TRBJ2-7, with 7 bases lining up with TRBD1. V trimming: 2 bases; J trimming: 0 bases; junction bases outside the gene matches: 2. CDR3 length equals 14 residues. Germline CDR1 is SGDLS and CDR2 is YYNGEE. The CDR3 loop reads CASSVGDSSYEQYF. For the CDR3, the DNA is TGTGCCAGCAGCGTGGGGGACAGCTCCTACGAGCAGTACTTC.

The chain combines TRBV29-1 with TRBJ1-2; 7 bases match TRBD1. The CDR3 is made up of 14 amino acids. V shed 4 bases and J 7 bases; nucleotides not matched to a gene: 12. CDR1 and CDR2 (germline): SQVTM, ANQGSEA. The CDR3: CSVATGEGAGGYTF. The CDR3 nucleotides read TGCAGCGTTGCCACCGGGGAGGGGGCTGGTGGCTACACCTTC.

V and J are TRBV6-4 and TRBJ2-3, with D tentatively TRBD2 (5 bases). The V gene's germline CDR1 is MRHNA and CDR2 SNTAGT. CDR3 length: 13 residues. V shed 5 bases and J shed 3 bases, with 9 bases lying between them. Here the CDR3 reads CASSQRTTDTQYF. CDR3 DNA: TGTGCCAGCAGTCAGCGGACGACAGATACGCAGTATTTT.

This rearrangement joins TRBV5-4 to TRBJ2-3, with 7 bases identical to TRBD2. CDR1 and CDR2 (germline): SGHNT, YYREEE (reference sequence). The CDR3 is made up of 14 amino acids. Unmatched junction bases numbered 4, after V lost 2 bases and J lost 4 bases. This CDR3 is CASSFVGRADTQYF. The CDR3 bases are TGTGCCAGCAGCTTCGTAGGGAGGGCAGATACGCAGTATTTT.